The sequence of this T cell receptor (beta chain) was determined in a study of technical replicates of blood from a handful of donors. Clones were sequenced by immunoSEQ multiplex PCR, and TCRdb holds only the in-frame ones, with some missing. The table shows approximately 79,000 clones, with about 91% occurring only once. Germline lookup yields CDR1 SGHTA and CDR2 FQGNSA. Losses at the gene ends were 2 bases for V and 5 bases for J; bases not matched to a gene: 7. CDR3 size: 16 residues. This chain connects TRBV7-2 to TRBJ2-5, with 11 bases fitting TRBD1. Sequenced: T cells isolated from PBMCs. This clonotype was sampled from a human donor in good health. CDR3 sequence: CASSLIRDRGYETQYF. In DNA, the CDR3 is TGTGCCAGCAGCTTAATTCGGGACAGGGGGTATGAGACCCAGTACTTC.